One sample yielded the 18 T cell receptor beta chains listed below, sequenced in a study of T cells in narcolepsy. The table came from immunoSEQ multiplex PCR; TCRdb's copy has only in-frame clones and leaves some out. The sample carries 27,000 or so clones, more than 75% recorded once. Sequencing was carried out using CD45RA- memory CD4+ T cells from PBMCs. These receptors all stem from a human donor with narcolepsy.

The chain recombines TRBV10-3 with TRBJ2-6; 7 bases are a match to TRBD1. This CDR3 is built from 17 residues. Losses at the gene ends were 11 bases for V and 0 bases for J; bases not matched to a gene: 13. Germline CDR1 reads ENHRY; CDR2 reads SYGVKD. This CDR3 is CAAVGGQGDSGANVLTF. The CDR3, as DNA: TGTGCCGCCGTAGGGGGCCAGGGAGACTCTGGGGCCAACGTCCTGACTTTC.

This rearrangement joins TRBV5-8 to TRBJ2-7, with unresolved D. CDR3 length: 13 residues. The V end lost 4 bases, the J end lost 6 bases, and 14 bases lay between the germline ends. Germline V gives CDR1 SGHTS, CDR2 YDEGEE. The CDR3 region is CASSPQVEAEQYV. The CDR3 DNA reads TGTGCCAGCAGCCCGCAGGTTGAGGCCGAGCAGTACGTC.

This clone was recorded only once. The chain is built from TRBV7-8 and TRBJ2-2; 9 bases are shared with TRBD2. The CDR3 is 16 amino acids. Germline trimming cut 7 bases from V and 1 base from J; bases unmatched to any gene: 7. The V gene's germline CDR1 is SGHVS and CDR2 FQNEAQ. The CDR3 DNA reads TGTGCCAGCACCGTTAGCGGGGGAGAGAACACCGGGGAGCTGTTTTTT. Its translation is CASTVSGGENTGELFF.

The chain recombines TRBV29-1 with TRBJ1-4; perhaps TRBD1 as D (5 bases). Trimming removed 4 bases from V and 8 bases from J, with 14 bases in between. Germline CDR1 reads SQVTM; CDR2 reads ANQGSEA. The CDR3 consists of 13 residues. CDR3: CSVVQGVREKLFF. The CDR3 DNA follows: TGCAGCGTTGTCCAGGGCGTGCGGGAAAAACTGTTTTTT.

This clone was detected only a few times. This sequence joins TRBV5-1 and TRBJ1-5; D is perhaps TRBD1 (5 bases). Between the trimmed V and J ends, which lost 0 bases and 3 bases, there was a span of 13 bases. The CDR3 is made up of 16 amino acids. Germline V gene sequence: CDR1 SGHRS, CDR2 YFSETQ. DNA of the CDR3: TGCGCCAGCAGCTTGGATGGGCAGGGATACAATCAGCCCCAGCATTTT. This codes for CASSLDGQGYNQPQHF.

The chain couples TRBV7-9 to TRBJ2-5, with D uncertain. Trimming shortened V by 1 base and J by 0 bases, and 12 bases separated the two germline ends. CDR1 is SEHNR and CDR2 is FQNEAQ in the germline V gene (reference sequence). This CDR3 spans 16 amino acids. The CDR3 reads CASSLESADYQETQYF. As DNA, the CDR3 is TGTGCCAGCAGCTTAGAAAGTGCGGATTACCAAGAGACCCAGTACTTC.

The chain carries TRBV23-1 and TRBJ2-2, with D possibly called TRBD1 or TRBD2 (6 bases each). TRBV23-1 counts as an open reading frame of uncertain function. The length of the CDR3 is 16 residues. Deletions cut 0 bases from V and 4 bases from J, with 12 bases between. The CDR3: CASSQSGGCGTGELFF. Here the CDR3 DNA reads TGCGCCAGCAGTCAATCAGGGGGGTGCGGCACCGGGGAGCTGTTTTTT.

CDR3 coding DNA: TGTGCCAGCAGTGAACCTGGACAGAACACTGAAGCTTTCTTT. Translation: CASSEPGQNTEAFF. The chain combines TRBV6-1 with TRBJ1-1; tentative D call: TRBD1 (5 bases). Trimming shortened V by 2 bases and J by 1 base, and 8 bases separated the two germline ends. The CDR3 consists of 14 residues. Germline V gives CDR1 MNHNS, CDR2 SASEGT.

V gene TRBV5-4 combines with J gene TRBJ2-1, with TRBD2 identical over 8 bases. In germline, CDR1 is SGHNT, CDR2 YYREEE (reference sequence). After removal of 9 bases from V and 8 bases from J, the junction contained 10 bases not matched to a gene. This CDR3 comprises 13 residues. The DNA of the CDR3 is TGTGCCACGGGGGGGCCAAGGGGCGATGAGCAGTTCTTC. This gives the protein CATGGPRGDEQFF.

This chain joins TRBV2 and TRBJ2-3; TRBD2 aligns across 8 bases. Unmatched junction bases numbered 9, after V lost 4 bases and J lost 6 bases. The CDR3 loop spans 15 amino acids. Germline V gene data show CDR1 as SNHLY and CDR2 as FYNNEI. Here the CDR3 reads CASSGNGGAYDTQYF. Written as DNA, the CDR3 is TGTGCCAGCAGTGGAAACGGGGGGGCGTATGATACGCAGTATTTT.

The rearrangement links TRBV6-5 to TRBJ2-1; D could derive from TRBD1 or TRBD2 (5 bases each). Trimming shortened V by 2 bases and J by 4 bases, and 12 bases separated the two germline ends. The germline CDR1 and CDR2 sequences are MNHEY and SVGAGI. The CDR3 runs to 15 residues. The CDR3 loop is CASSYTRGSYNEQFF. CDR3 in DNA: TGTGCCAGCAGTTACACTCGGGGCTCTTACAATGAGCAGTTCTTC.

The rearrangement joins TRBV6-1 to TRBJ1-5; TRBD1 matches at 7 bases. Trimming took 4 bases from V and 6 from J; bases not matched to a gene: 6. The CDR3 sequence is 14 residues long. Germline V gene lookup returns CDR1 MNHNS and CDR2 SASEGT. The CDR3 nucleotides are TGTGCCAGCAGTGCCCAGGGGGGGGTTCAGCCCCAGCATTTT. The encoded protein is CASSAQGGVQPQHF.

This clone was picked up one time. The chain has TRBV5-1 and TRBJ2-1, with a tentative D call TRBD1 (6 bases). CDR3 length: 15 residues. Germline values: CDR1 SGHRS, CDR2 YFSETQ. V was cut by 4 bases and J by 2 bases, with 13 bases left in between. For the CDR3, the DNA is TGCGCCAGCAGCCAAACAGGGACCCCCTACAATGAGCAGTTCTTC. It translates to CASSQTGTPYNEQFF.

The chain is built from TRBV29-1 and TRBJ1-1; 9 nucleotides line up with TRBD1. The J segment lost 5 bases and the V segment lost 1 base, leaving 2 bases of the junction unmatched. CDR3 size: 13 residues. CDR1 and CDR2 (germline): SQVTM, ANQGSEA. The CDR3 nucleotides read TGCAGCGTTGAAGTGGACAGGGGAACTGAAGCTTTCTTT. Protein product: CSVEVDRGTEAFF.

V and J are TRBV6-5 and TRBJ1-2; D unresolved. Trimming cost V 6 bases and J 4 bases, with 15 bases left between them. There are 14 residues in the CDR3. The germline gives CDR1 MNHEY, CDR2 SVGAGI. The CDR3 loop is CASRPTGLAYGYTF. The CDR3 coding sequence is TGTGCCAGCAGACCCACCGGGCTGGCCTATGGCTACACCTTC.

This sequence joins TRBV19 and TRBJ1-5; 7 bases fit TRBD1. V shed 4 bases and J 6 bases; nucleotides not matched to a gene: 9. The CDR3 has 15 residues. Germline loops: CDR1 LNHDA, CDR2 SQIVND (reference sequence). CDR3 amino acids: CASSTRQGTPQPQHF. The DNA for the CDR3 is TGTGCCAGTAGTACAAGACAGGGAACCCCTCAGCCCCAGCATTTT.

This chain links TRBV5-4 with TRBJ2-5; tentative D call: TRBD1 (6 bases). The length of the CDR3 is 15 residues. Trimming removed 0 bases from V and 7 bases from J, with 16 bases in between. Germline lookup yields CDR1 SGHNT and CDR2 YYREEE (reference sequence). CDR3: CASSLEAGARWTQYF. CDR3 coding DNA: TGTGCCAGCAGCTTGGAGGCAGGGGCGCGCTGGACCCAGTACTTC.

The rearrangement links TRBV2 to TRBJ2-5, with D maybe TRBD1 (6 bases). This CDR3 is 14 amino acids long. Trimming stripped 2 bases from V and 5 bases from J, with 12 bases between. The germline gives CDR1 SNHLY, CDR2 FYNNEI. The CDR3 DNA is TGTGCCAGCAGTGAATGGTCCCAGGGGGAGACCCAGTACTTC. It encodes CASSEWSQGETQYF. Full variable domain (remainder filled in from reference TRBV2 and TRBJ2-5): EPEVTQTPSHQVTQMGQEVILRCVPISNHLYFYWYRQILGQKVEFLVSFYNNEISEKSEIFDDQFSVERPDGSNFTLKIRSTKLEDSAMYFCASSEWSQGETQYFGPGTRLLVL.